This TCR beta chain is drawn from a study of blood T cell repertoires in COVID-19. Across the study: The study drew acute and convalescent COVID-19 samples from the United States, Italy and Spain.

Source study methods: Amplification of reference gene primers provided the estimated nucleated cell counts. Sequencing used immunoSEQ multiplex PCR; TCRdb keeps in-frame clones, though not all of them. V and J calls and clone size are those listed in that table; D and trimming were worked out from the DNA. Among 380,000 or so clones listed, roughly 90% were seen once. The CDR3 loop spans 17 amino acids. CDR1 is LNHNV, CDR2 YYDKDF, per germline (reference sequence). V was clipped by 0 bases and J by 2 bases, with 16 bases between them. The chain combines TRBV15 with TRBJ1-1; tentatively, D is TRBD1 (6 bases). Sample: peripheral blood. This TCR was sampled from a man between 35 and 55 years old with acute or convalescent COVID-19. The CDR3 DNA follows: TGTGCCACCAGCAGAGATTGGGTAGGACAGCTAAACACTGAAGCTTTCTTT. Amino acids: CATSRDWVGQLNTEAFF. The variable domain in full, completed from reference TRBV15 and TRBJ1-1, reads DAMVIQNPRYQVTQFGKPVTLSCSQTLNHNVMYWYQQKSSQAPKLLFHYYDKDFNNEADTPDNFQSRRPNTSFCFLDIRSPGLGDTAMYLCATSRDWVGQLNTEAFFGQGTRLTVV.